The subject of this entry is one T cell receptor (beta chain). In the original processing: Reference gene primers were amplified, and this amplification served to estimate nucleated cell counts. Generated by immunoSEQ multiplex PCR, the TCRdb table keeps only in-frame clones and is missing some. For V, J and clone size, that table is used; D and trimming come from the DNA. The sample includes 350,000 to 450,000 clones, 80% to 90% of them seen just once. The CDR3 has 14 amino acids. In germline, CDR1 is GTSNPN, CDR2 SVGIG (reference sequence). Unmatched junction bases numbered 7, after V lost 5 bases and J lost 2 bases. The data derive from a study of blood T cell repertoires in COVID-19. Study-wide background: Recovered participants had two consecutive negative NP/OP PCR tests, healthcare professional clearance, or symptom resolution. Italy, Spain and the United States were the sources of the convalescent and acute COVID-19 samples. The analysed material was cDNA or gDNA that came from T cells, B-cell-depleted T cells, or PBMCs.

V gene TRBV30 combines with J gene TRBJ2-7, with TRBD1 identical over 9 bases. The sequence was obtained from a man aged 40-50 years in a cohort exposed to, infected with or recovered from COVID-19 (not recorded which). Sequenced input: PBMCs or T cells enriched from blood (not recorded which). Here the CDR3 DNA reads TGTGCCTGGGTGGGACAGGGTTATACCTACGAGCAGTACTTC. This encodes CAWVGQGYTYEQYF.